This T cell receptor (beta chain) was captured in a study of blood T cell repertoires in COVID-19. Study as a whole: Material from acute and convalescent COVID-19 was sourced from the United States, Italy and Spain. T cells, B-cell-depleted T cells, or PBMCs supplied cDNA or gDNA.

The CDR3 covers 15 residues. The germline V and J ends were trimmed by 0 bases and 7 bases, with 11 bases remaining between them. Germline V lookup: CDR1 SGDLS, CDR2 YYNGEE. Original processing notes: Reference gene primers were amplified, and this amplification served to estimate nucleated cell counts. The assay was immunoSEQ multiplex PCR, and TCRdb's table has in-frame clones only and misses some. That table furnishes V, J and clone size, whereas the DNA furnished D and trimming. The sample includes tens of thousands of clones, 65% to 85% of them seen just once. The TCR comes from an older man with active or convalescent COVID-19. The chain recombines TRBV9 with TRBJ1-6; no firm D call. Sequenced input: peripheral blood. For the CDR3, the DNA is TGTGCCAGCAGCGTAGCGCACAGTAGGAATTCACCCCTCCACTTT. The encoded protein is CASSVAHSRNSPLHF.